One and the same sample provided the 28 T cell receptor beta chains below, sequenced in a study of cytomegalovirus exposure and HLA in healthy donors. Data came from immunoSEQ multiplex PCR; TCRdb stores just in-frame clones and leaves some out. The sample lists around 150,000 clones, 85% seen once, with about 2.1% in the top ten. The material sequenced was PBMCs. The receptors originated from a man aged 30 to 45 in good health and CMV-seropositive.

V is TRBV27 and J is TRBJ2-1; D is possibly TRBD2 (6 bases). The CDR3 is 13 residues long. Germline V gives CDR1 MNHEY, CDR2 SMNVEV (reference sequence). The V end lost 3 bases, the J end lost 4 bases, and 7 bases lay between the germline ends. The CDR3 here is CASSFRGYNEQFF. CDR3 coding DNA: TGTGCCAGCAGTTTCCGGGGGTACAATGAGCAGTTCTTC.

CDR3 residues: CASIDGYEQFF. CDR3 coding DNA: TGTGCCAGCATCGACGGGTATGAGCAGTTCTTC. The genes are TRBV25-1 and TRBJ2-1; D is ambiguous. Per germline, CDR1 MGHDK and CDR2 SYGVNS. The CDR3 contains 11 residues. Trimming pared 7 bases from V and 8 bases from J, leaving 9 bases between.

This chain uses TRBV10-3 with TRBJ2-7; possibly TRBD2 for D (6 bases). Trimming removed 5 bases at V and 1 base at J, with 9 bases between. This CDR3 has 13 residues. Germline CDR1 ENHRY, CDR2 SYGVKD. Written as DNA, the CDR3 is TGTGCCATCAGTAACGGGGGATCCTACGAGCAGTACTTC. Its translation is CAISNGGSYEQYF.

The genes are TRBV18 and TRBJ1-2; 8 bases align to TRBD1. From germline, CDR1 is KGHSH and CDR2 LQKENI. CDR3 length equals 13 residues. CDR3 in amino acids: CACGTGANYGYTF. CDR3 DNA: TGTGCATGCGGGACAGGAGCTAACTATGGCTACACCTTC.

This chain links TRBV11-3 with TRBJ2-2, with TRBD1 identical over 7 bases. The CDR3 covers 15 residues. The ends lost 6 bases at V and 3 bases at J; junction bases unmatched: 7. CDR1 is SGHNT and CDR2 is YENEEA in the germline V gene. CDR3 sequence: CASSPGTEYTGELFF. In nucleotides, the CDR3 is TGTGCCAGCAGTCCCGGGACAGAATACACCGGGGAGCTGTTTTTT.

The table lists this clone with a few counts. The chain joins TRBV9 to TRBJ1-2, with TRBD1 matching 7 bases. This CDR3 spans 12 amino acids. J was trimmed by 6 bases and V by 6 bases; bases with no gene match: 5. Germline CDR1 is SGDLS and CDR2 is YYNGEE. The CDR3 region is CASTRGTDGYTF. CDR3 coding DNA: TGTGCCAGCACCCGAGGGACAGATGGCTACACCTTC.

CDR3: CASEAGGASYEQYF. CDR3 coding DNA: TGTGCCAGCGAGGCGGGGGGGGCCAGCTACGAGCAGTACTTC. The chain has TRBV6-6 and TRBJ2-7, with 9 bases that match TRBD2. With 8 bases clipped from V and 3 bases from J, the junction kept 8 bases outside the gene matches. Germline V lookup: CDR1 MNHNY, CDR2 SVGAGI (reference sequence). The length of the CDR3 is 14 residues.

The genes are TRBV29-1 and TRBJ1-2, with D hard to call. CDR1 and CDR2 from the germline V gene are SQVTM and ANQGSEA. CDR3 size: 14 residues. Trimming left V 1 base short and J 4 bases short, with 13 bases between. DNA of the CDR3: TGCAGCGTTGAAGGATCGACAACGAGCTATGGCTACACCTTC. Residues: CSVEGSTTSYGYTF.

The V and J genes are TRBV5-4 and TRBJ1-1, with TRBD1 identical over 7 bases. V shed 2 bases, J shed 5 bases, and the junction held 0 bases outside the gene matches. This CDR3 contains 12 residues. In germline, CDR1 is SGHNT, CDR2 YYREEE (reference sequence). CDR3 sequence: CASSLQGTEAFF. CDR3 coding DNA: TGTGCCAGCAGCTTACAGGGGACTGAAGCTTTCTTT.

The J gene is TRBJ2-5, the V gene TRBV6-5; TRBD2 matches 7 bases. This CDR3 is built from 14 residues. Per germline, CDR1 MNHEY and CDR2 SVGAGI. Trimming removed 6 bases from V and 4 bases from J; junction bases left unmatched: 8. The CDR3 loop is CASSNAGVAETQYF. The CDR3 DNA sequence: TGTGCCAGCAGCAATGCGGGGGTGGCAGAGACCCAGTACTTC.

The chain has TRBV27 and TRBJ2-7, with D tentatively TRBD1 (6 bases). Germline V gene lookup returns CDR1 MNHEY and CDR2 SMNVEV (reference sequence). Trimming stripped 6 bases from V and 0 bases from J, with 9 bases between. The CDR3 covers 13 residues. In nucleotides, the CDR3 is TGTGCCAGCAGCGGGACAACCTCCTACGAGCAGTACTTC. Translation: CASSGTTSYEQYF.

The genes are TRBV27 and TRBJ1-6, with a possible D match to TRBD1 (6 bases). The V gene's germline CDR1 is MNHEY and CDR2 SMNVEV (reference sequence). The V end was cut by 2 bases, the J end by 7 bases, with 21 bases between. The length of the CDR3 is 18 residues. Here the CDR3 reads CASSLGGGAIVRNSPLHF. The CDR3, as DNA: TGTGCCAGCAGTTTAGGAGGGGGGGCCATTGTTAGGAATTCACCCCTCCACTTT.

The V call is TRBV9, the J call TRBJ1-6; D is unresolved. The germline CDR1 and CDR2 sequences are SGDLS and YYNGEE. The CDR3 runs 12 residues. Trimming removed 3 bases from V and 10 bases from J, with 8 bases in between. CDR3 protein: CASSAAGSPLHF. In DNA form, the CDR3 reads TGTGCCAGCAGCGCGGCGGGCTCACCCCTCCACTTT.

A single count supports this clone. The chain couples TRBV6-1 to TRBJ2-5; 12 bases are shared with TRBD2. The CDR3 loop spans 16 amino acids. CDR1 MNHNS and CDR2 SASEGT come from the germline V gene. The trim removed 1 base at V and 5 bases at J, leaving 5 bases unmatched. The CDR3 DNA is TGTGCCAGCAGTGAAGTGCTAGCGGGGGGGCGGGAGACCCAGTACTTC. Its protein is CASSEVLAGGRETQYF.

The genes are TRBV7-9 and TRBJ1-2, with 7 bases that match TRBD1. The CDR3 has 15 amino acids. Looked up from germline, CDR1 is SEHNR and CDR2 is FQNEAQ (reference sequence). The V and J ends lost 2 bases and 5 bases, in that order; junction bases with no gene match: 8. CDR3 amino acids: CASSLQTGMEYGYTF. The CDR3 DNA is TGTGCCAGCAGCTTACAGACAGGGATGGAATATGGCTACACCTTC.

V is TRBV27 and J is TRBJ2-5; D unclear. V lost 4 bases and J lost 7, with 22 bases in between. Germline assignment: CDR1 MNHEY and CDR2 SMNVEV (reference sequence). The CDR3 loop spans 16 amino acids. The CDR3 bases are TGTGCCAGCAGTTCCCCCGCCCGACTCCAAAGAAGGACCCAGTACTTC. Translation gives CASSSPARLQRRTQYF.

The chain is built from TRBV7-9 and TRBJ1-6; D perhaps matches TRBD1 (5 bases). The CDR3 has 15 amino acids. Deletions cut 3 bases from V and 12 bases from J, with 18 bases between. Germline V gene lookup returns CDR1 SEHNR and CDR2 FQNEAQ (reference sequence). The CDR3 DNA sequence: TGTGCCAGCAGCTTCGGGACCGGGGGAACGGGACCCCTCCACTTT. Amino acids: CASSFGTGGTGPLHF. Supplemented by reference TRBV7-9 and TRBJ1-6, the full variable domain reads DTGVSQNPRHKITKRGQNVTFRCDPISEHNRLYWYRQTLGQGPEFLTYFQNEAQLEKSRLLSDRFSAERPKGSFSTLEIQRTEQGDSAMYLCASSFGTGGTGPLHFGNGTRLTVT.

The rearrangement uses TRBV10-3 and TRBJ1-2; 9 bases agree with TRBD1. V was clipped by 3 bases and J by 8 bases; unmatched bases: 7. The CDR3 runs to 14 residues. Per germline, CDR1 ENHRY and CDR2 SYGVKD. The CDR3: CAISEAGTGNGYTF. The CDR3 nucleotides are TGTGCCATCAGTGAAGCAGGGACAGGGAACGGCTACACCTTC.

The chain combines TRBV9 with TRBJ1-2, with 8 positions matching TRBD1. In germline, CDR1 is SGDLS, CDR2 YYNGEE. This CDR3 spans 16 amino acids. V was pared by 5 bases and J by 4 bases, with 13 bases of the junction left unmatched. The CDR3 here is CASRASGGPPSYGYTF. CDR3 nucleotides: TGTGCCAGCAGAGCTTCAGGGGGCCCCCCTTCCTATGGCTACACCTTC.

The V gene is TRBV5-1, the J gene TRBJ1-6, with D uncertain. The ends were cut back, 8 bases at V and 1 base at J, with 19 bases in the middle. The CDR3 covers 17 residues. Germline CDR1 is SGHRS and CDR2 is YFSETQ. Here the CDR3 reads CASSLAAEASYNSPLHF. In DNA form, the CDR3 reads TGCGCCAGTTCCCTCGCGGCCGAGGCGTCCTATAATTCACCCCTCCACTTT.

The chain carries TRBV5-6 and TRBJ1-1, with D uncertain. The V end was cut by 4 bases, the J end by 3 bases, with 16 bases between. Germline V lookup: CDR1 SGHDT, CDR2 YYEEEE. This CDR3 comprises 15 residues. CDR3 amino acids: CASSPEAGLYTEAFF. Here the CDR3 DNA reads TGTGCCAGCAGCCCCGAGGCGGGATTGTACACTGAAGCTTTCTTT.

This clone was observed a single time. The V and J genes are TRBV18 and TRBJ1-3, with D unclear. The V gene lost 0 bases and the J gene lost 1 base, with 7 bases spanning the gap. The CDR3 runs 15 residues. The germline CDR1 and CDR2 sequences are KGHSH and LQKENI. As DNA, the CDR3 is TGTGCCAGCTCACCACCGGCGGGATCTGGAAACACCATATATTTT. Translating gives CASSPPAGSGNTIYF.

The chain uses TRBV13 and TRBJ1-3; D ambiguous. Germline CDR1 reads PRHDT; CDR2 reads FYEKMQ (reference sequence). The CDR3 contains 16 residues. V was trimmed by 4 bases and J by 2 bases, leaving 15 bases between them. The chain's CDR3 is CASSWTGYGAGNTIYF. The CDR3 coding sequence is TGTGCCAGCAGCTGGACGGGGTACGGGGCTGGAAACACCATATATTTT.

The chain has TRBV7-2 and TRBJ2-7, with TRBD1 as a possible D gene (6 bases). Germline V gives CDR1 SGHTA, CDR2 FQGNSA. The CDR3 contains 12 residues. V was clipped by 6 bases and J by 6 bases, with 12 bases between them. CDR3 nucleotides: TGTGCCAGCAGTTTGACAGGCACCGAGCAGTACTTC. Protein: CASSLTGTEQYF.

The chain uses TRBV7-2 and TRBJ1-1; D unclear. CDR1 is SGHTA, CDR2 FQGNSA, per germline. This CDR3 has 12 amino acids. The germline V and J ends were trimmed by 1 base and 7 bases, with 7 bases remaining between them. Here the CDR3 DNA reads TGTGCCAGCAGCTTAGTCTCAGGTGAAGCTTTCTTT. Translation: CASSLVSGEAFF.

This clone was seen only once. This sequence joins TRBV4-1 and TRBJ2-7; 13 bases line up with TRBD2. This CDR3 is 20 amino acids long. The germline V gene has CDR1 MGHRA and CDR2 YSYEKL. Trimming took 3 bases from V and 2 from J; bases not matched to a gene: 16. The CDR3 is CASSQETGTTSGGGPYEQYF. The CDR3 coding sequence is TGCGCCAGCAGCCAGGAGACAGGGACCACTAGCGGGGGGGGACCCTACGAGCAGTACTTC.

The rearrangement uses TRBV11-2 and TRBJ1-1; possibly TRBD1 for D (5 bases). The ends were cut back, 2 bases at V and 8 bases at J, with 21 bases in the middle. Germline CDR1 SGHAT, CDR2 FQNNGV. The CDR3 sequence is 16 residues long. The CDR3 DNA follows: TGTGCCAGCAGCTTAATTAGGACACTTTATGGTGGGGAAGCTTTCTTT. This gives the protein CASSLIRTLYGGEAFF.

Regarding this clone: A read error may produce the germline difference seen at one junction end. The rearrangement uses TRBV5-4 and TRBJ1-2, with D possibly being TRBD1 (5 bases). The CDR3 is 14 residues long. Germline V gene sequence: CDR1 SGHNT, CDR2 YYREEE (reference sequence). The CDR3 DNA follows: TGTGCCAGCAGCTTGTCTTCGGGGGTGCTTGGCGACACCTTC. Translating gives CASSLSSGVLGDTF.